This TCR beta chain was recorded in a study of blood T cell repertoires in COVID-19. Study context: Researchers got acute and convalescent COVID-19 samples from the United States, Italy and Spain. From T cells, B-cell-depleted T cells, or PBMCs came the material, which was cDNA or gDNA.

There are a few counts of this clone. Source study methods: Reference gene primer amplification yielded estimated nucleated cell counts. The repertoire was sequenced with immunoSEQ multiplex PCR; TCRdb's copy has only in-frame clones and lacks some. That table is the source of V, J and clone size, and D and trimming were worked out from the DNA. The sample yields around 59,000 clones, about 87% seen once. Germline V gene data show CDR1 as SGHTA and CDR2 as FQGNSA. Trimming pared 4 bases from V and 5 bases from J, leaving 14 bases between. This CDR3 spans 14 amino acids. This rearrangement joins TRBV7-2 to TRBJ1-2; a possible D gene is TRBD1 (5 bases). This receptor was obtained from a man between 60 and 70 years old with acute or convalescent COVID-19. The sequenced sample consisted of peripheral blood. CDR3 coding DNA: TGTGCCAGCAGCTCTCCATCAGGGCGGTATGGCTACACCTTC. Protein product: CASSSPSGRYGYTF. Supplemented by reference TRBV7-2 and TRBJ1-2, the full variable domain reads GAGVSQSPSNKVTEKGKDVELRCDPISGHTALYWYRQSLGQGLEFLIYFQGNSAPDKSGLPSDRFSAERTGGSVSTLTIQRTQQEDSAVYLCASSSPSGRYGYTFGSGTRLTVV.